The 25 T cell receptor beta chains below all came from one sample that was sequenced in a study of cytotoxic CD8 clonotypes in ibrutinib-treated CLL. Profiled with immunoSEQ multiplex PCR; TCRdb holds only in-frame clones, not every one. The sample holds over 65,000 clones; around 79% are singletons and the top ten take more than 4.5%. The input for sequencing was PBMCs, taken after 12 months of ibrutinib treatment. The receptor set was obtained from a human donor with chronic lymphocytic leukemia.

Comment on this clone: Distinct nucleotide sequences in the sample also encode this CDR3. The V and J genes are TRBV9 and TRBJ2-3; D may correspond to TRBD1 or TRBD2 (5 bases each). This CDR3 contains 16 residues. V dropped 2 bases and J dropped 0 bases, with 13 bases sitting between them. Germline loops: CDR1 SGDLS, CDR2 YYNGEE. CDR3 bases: TGTGCCAGCAGCGTTCGGGGCGGTACTAGCACAGATACGCAGTATTTT. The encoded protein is CASSVRGGTSTDTQYF.

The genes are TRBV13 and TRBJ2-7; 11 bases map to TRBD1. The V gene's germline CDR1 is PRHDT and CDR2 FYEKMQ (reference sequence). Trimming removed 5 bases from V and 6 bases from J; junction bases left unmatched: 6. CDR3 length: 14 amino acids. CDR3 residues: CASSLGQGAPEQYF. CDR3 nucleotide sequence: TGTGCCAGCAGCCTCGGACAGGGGGCCCCCGAGCAGTACTTC.

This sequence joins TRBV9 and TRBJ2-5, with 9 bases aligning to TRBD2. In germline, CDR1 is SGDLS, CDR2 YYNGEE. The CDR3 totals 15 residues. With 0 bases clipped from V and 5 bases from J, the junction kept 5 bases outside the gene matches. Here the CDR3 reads CASSVGASGTETQYF. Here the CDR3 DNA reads TGTGCCAGCAGCGTAGGGGCTAGCGGGACGGAGACCCAGTACTTC.

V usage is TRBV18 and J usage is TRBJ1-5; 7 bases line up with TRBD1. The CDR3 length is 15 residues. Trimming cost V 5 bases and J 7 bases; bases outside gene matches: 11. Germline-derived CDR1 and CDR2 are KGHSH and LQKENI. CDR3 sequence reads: CASSSRQGLVQPQHF. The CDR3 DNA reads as TGTGCCAGCTCATCACGACAGGGATTGGTCCAGCCCCAGCATTTT.

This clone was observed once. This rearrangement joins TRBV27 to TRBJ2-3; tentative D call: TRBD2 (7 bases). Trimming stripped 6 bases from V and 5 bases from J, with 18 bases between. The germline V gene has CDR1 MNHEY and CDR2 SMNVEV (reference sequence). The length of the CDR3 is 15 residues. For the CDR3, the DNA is TGTGCCAGCAGCCCCACCGGGGGGCCCGGAGATACGCAGTATTTT. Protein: CASSPTGGPGDTQYF.

The CDR3 sequence: CASSLEGTGRPYEQYF. In DNA form, the CDR3 reads TGTGCCAGCAGTTTGGAGGGGACAGGGAGACCCTACGAGCAGTACTTC. J is TRBJ2-7 and V is TRBV27, with TRBD1 matching over 9 bases. After removal of 3 bases from V and 2 bases from J, the junction contained 8 bases not matched to a gene. The CDR3 spans 16 residues. Germline CDR1 MNHEY, CDR2 SMNVEV (reference sequence).

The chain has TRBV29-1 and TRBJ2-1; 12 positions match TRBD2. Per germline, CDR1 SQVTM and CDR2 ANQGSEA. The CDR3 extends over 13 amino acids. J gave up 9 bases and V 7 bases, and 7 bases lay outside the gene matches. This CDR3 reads CSASSGGGREQFF. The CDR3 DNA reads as TGCAGCGCATCTAGCGGGGGGGGCCGTGAGCAGTTCTTC.

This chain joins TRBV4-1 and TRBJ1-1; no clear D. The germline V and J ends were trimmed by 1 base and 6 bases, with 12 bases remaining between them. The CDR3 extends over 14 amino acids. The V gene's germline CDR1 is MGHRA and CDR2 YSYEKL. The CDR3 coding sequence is TGCGCCAGCAGCCAAGGCAGGTTTTTCGCTGAAGCTTTCTTT. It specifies CASSQGRFFAEAFF.

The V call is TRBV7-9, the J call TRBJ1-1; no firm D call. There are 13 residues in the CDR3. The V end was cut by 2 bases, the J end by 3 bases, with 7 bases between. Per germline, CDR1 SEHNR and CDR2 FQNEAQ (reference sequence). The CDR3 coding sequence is TGTGCCAGCAGCTTAAGTGAGGACACTGAAGCTTTCTTT. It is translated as CASSLSEDTEAFF.

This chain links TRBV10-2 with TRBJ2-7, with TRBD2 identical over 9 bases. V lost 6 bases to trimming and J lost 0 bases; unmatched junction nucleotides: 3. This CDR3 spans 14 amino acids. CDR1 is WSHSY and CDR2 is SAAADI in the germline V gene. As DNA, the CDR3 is TGCGCCAGCAGGGATAGCGGGGGCTCCTACGAGCAGTACTTC. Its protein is CASRDSGGSYEQYF.

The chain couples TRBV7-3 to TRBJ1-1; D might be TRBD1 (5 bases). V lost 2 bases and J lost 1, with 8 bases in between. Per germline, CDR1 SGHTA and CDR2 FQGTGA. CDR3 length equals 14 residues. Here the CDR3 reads CASSLGQGNTEAFF. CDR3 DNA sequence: TGTGCCAGCAGCTTAGGGCAGGGGAACACTGAAGCTTTCTTT.

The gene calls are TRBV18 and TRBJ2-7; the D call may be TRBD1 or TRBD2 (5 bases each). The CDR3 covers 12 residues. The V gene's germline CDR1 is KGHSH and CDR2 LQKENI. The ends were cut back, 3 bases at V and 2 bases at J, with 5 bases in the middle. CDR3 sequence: CASSPGAYEQYF. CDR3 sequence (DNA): TGTGCCAGCTCACCGGGGGCCTACGAGCAGTACTTC.

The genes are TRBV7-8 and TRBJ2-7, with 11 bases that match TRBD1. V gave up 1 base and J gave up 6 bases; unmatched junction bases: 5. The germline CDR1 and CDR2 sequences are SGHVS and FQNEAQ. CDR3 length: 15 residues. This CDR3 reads CASSLVGQGGTEQYF. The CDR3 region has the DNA TGTGCCAGCAGCTTAGTGGGACAGGGGGGGACCGAGCAGTACTTC.

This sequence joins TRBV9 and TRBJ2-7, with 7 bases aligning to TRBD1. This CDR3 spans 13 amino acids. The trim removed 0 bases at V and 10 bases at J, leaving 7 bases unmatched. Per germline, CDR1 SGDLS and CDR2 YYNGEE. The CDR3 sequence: CASSVGLGQAQYF. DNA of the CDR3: TGTGCCAGCAGCGTAGGCCTCGGACAGGCTCAGTACTTC.

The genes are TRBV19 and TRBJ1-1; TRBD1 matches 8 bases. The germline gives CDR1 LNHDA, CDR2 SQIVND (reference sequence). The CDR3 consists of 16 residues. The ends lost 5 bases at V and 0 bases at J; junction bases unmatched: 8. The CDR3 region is CASSVRTGTMNTEAFF. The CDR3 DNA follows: TGTGCCAGTAGTGTTCGGACAGGGACCATGAACACTGAAGCTTTCTTT.

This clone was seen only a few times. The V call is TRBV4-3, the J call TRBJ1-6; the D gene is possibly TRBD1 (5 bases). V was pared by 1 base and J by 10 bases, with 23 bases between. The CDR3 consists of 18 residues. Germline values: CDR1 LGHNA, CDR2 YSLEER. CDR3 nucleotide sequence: TGCGCCAGCAGCCAAGCCCCCCAGTTCGGGGACGTGGGGTCACCCCTCCACTTT. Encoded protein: CASSQAPQFGDVGSPLHF.

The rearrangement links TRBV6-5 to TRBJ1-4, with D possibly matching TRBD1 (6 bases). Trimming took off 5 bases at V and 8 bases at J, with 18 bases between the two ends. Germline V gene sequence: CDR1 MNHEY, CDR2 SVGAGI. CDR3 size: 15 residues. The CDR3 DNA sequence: TGTGCCAGCAGTGCCACATGGGGGGCTGGGGAAAAACTGTTTTTT. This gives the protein CASSATWGAGEKLFF.

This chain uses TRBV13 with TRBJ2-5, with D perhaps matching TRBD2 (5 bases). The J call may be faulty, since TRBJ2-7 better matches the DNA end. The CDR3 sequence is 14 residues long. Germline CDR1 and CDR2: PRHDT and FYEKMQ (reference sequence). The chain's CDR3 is CASSLGGGGSEQYF. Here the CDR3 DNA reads TGTGCCAGCAGCTTAGGAGGCGGAGGCTCCGAGCAGTACTTC.

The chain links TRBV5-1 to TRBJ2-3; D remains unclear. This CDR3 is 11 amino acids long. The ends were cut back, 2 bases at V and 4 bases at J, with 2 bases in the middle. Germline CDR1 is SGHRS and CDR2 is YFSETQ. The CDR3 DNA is TGCGCCAGCAGCTTTGCAGATACGCAGTATTTT. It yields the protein CASSFADTQYF.

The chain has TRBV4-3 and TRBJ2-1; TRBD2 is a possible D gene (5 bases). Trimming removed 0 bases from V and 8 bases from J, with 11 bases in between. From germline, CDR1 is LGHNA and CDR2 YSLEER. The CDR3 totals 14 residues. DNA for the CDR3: TGCGCCAGCAGCCAAGACGCCCGGCGGGATGAGCAGTTCTTC. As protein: CASSQDARRDEQFF.

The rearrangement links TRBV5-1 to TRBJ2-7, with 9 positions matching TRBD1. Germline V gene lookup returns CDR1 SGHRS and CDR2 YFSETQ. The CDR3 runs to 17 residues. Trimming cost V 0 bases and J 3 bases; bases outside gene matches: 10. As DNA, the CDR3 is TGCGCCAGCAGCTTGGTGCCGGGGGGACAGGGCGACTACGAGCAGTACTTC. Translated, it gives CASSLVPGGQGDYEQYF.

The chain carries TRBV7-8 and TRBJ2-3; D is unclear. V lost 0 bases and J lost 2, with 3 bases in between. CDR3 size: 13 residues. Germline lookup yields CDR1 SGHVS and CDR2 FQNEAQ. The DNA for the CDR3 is TGTGCCAGCAGCTTAGCAGCCACAGATACGCAGTATTTT. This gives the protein CASSLAATDTQYF.

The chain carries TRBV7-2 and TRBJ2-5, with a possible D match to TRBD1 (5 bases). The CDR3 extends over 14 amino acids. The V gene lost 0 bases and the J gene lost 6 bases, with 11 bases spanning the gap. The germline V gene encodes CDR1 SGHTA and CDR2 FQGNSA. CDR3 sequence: CASSLARVGKTQYF. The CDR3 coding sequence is TGTGCCAGCAGCTTAGCCAGGGTGGGGAAGACCCAGTACTTC.

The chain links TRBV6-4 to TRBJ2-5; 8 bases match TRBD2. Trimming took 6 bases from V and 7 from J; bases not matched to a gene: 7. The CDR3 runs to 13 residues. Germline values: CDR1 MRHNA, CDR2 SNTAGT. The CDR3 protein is CASRARGGGTQYF. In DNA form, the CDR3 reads TGTGCCAGCAGGGCCCGGGGGGGTGGGACCCAGTACTTC.

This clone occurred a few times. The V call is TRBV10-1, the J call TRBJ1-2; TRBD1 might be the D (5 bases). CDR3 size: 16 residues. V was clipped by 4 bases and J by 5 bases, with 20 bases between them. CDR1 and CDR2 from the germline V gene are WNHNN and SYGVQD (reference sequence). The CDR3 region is CASSVPGRTLRYGYTF. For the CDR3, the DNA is TGCGCCAGCAGTGTACCGGGACGGACCCTTAGGTATGGCTACACCTTC.